This TCR beta chain comes out of a study of Tregs in tolerant kidney transplant recipients. This clone was counted between two and nine times. What it recognizes is unknown. Regarding the study as a whole: Tolerant patients' donor-specific Tregs expanded beyond overall Tregs, suggesting antigen-driven growth. The most relevant donor-specific Treg TCRbeta repertoire apparently came from expansion with activated donor B cells.

CDR3 length: 16 amino acids. Trimming stripped 4 bases from V and 0 bases from J, with 14 bases between. Looked up from germline, CDR1 is SGHTS and CDR2 is YDEGEE. CD4+CD25+CD127- Tregs, CD4+CD25- non-Tregs, CD4 and CD8 cells were sorted. Only in-frame clones appear in the TCRdb table, and some are missing; sequencing was by immunoSEQ multiplex PCR. The data contain several thousand clones, approximately 85% of them seen just once; the ten biggest clones take up about 1.5%. The starting material was Tregs from blood, obtained before the transplant. The rearrangement uses TRBV5-8 and TRBJ1-3, with D uncertain. This clonotype originated in a human donor who received a combined kidney and bone marrow transplant. CDR3 bases: TGTGCCAGCAGCCTGAGGACTTACTACTCTGGAAACACCATATATTTT. It yields the protein CASSLRTYYSGNTIYF.